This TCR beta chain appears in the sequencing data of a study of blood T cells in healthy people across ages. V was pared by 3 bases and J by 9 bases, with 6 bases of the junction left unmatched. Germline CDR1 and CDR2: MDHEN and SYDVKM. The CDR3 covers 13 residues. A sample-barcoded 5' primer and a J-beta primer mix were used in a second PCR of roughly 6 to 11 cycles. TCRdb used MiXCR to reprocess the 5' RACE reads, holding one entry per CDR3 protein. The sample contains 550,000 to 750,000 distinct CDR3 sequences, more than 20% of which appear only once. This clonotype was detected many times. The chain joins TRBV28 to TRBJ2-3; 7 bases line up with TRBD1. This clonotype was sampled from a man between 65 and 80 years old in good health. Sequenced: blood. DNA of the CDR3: TGTGCCAGCAGTTTGTTAGGGGGCGCAACGCAGTATTTT. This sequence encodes CASSLLGGATQYF.